Below, 6 T cell receptor beta chains from the same sample are listed, as sequenced in a study of blood T cell repertoires in COVID-19. Assay: immunoSEQ multiplex PCR; the TCRdb copy retains only in-frame clones and omits some. This table has approximately 28,000 clones, about 85% appearing once. The sequenced sample was peripheral blood. The receptor set was obtained from a woman between 55 and 75 years old with acute or convalescent COVID-19.

The chain uses TRBV7-9 and TRBJ1-4; the match to TRBD1 covers 9 bases. V was clipped by 5 bases and J by 3 bases; unmatched bases: 4. The CDR3 contains 15 residues. Germline loops: CDR1 SEHNR, CDR2 FQNEAQ (reference sequence). The CDR3 DNA reads as TGTGCCAGCAGCCCCGACAGGGGGGCTAATGAAAAACTGTTTTTT. Translated, it gives CASSPDRGANEKLFF.

This chain connects TRBV4-2 to TRBJ1-2; TRBD1 might be the D (5 bases). The CDR3 covers 15 residues. Germline lookup yields CDR1 LGHNA and CDR2 YNFKEQ. V was clipped by 3 bases and J by 6 bases, with 17 bases between them. CDR3 protein: CASSHEAGWDDGYTF. In DNA form, the CDR3 reads TGTGCCAGCAGCCATGAAGCAGGGTGGGATGATGGCTACACCTTC.

The chain's CDR3 is CASSEGQGSMGYTF. As DNA, the CDR3 is TGCGCCAGCAGCGAGGGACAGGGATCTATGGGCTACACCTTC. The rearrangement uses TRBV5-1 and TRBJ1-2, with 9 bases that match TRBD1. Germline V gene lookup returns CDR1 SGHRS and CDR2 YFSETQ. This CDR3 comprises 14 residues. Trimming removed 4 bases from V and 8 bases from J; junction bases left unmatched: 9.

This sequence joins TRBV9 and TRBJ1-1; no definite D call. V lost 1 base, J lost 1 base, and 8 bases lay in between. Looked up from germline, CDR1 is SGDLS and CDR2 is YYNGEE. This CDR3 region has 14 residues. This chain's CDR3 is CASSVSRKNTEAFF. CDR3 DNA sequence: TGTGCCAGCAGCGTAAGCAGGAAGAACACTGAAGCTTTCTTT.

CDR3: CASSVLGSTGELFF. The CDR3 bases are TGTGCCAGCAGCGTACTGGGGAGCACCGGGGAGCTGTTTTTT. This chain links TRBV9 with TRBJ2-2; perhaps TRBD2 as D (5 bases). The ends were cut back, 1 base at V and 4 bases at J, with 8 bases in the middle. CDR1 is SGDLS, CDR2 YYNGEE, per germline. The CDR3 totals 14 residues. The full variable domain, its missing parts supplied by reference TRBV9 and TRBJ2-2, is DSGVTQTPKHLITATGQRVTLRCSPRSGDLSVYWYQQSLDQGLQFLIQYYNGEERAKGNILERFSAQQFPDLHSELNLSSLELGDSALYFCASSVLGSTGELFFGEGSRLTVL.

The gene calls are TRBV7-9 and TRBJ1-1; D gene ambiguous. Germline V CDR1 and CDR2: SEHNR, FQNEAQ (reference sequence). This CDR3 has 13 residues. Trimming shortened V by 3 bases and J by 1 base, and 6 bases separated the two germline ends. In nucleotides, the CDR3 is TGTGCCAGCAGCTTCGAGAGGAACACTGAAGCTTTCTTT. Translated, it gives CASSFERNTEAFF.